A single sample gave rise to the 14 T cell receptor beta chains below, sequenced in a study of cytomegalovirus exposure and HLA in healthy donors. This table comes from immunoSEQ multiplex PCR, and its TCRdb copy is limited to in-frame clones, with some not included. The table records roughly 130,000 clones, almost 90% of them present only once. Sequenced material: PBMCs. Every receptor here comes from a man aged 25 to 40 in good health and CMV-seronegative.

This clone was seen repeatedly, ten times or more. The V gene is TRBV5-4, the J gene TRBJ1-2, with D unresolved. The CDR3 spans 17 residues. Trimming pared 0 bases from V and 8 bases from J, leaving 23 bases between. The germline V gene has CDR1 SGHNT and CDR2 YYREEE (reference sequence). DNA for the CDR3: TGTGCCAGCAGCTTGGATTTGACCAACTATGCGAGTTGGGGCTACACCTTC. Translation: CASSLDLTNYASWGYTF.

This clone appeared a few times. The chain uses TRBV10-3 and TRBJ2-7, with D possibly being TRBD1 (5 bases). CDR1 is ENHRY and CDR2 is SYGVKD in the germline V gene. The length of the CDR3 is 14 residues. V gave up 8 bases and J gave up 5 bases, with 19 bases separating them. DNA of the CDR3: TGTGCCATCCAAGACAGCTACTCCCTCAACGAGCAGTACTTC. Residues: CAIQDSYSLNEQYF.

This clone was found a few times. This rearrangement joins TRBV28 to TRBJ1-2, with D unresolved. The CDR3 spans 12 residues. V shed 9 bases and J shed 1 base, with 9 bases lying between them. Germline V gives CDR1 MDHEN, CDR2 SYDVKM. CDR3 sequence (DNA): TGTGCCAGTTTCGGGGTTAACTATGGCTACACCTTC. Amino acids: CASFGVNYGYTF.

The chain couples TRBV13 to TRBJ2-1; the D gene is possibly TRBD2 (5 bases). The CDR3 covers 13 residues. The germline V gene has CDR1 PRHDT and CDR2 FYEKMQ (reference sequence). Trimming left V 5 bases short and J 9 bases short, with 14 bases between. The CDR3 is CASSDYGRSEQFF. CDR3 DNA sequence: TGTGCCAGCAGCGACTACGGGCGGAGTGAGCAGTTCTTC.

The rearrangement links TRBV4-1 to TRBJ2-1; 13 positions agree with TRBD2. The CDR3 spans 18 residues. The V segment lost 4 bases and the J segment 6 bases; nucleotides outside the gene matches: 12. CDR1 and CDR2 from the germline V gene are MGHRA and YSYEKL. The CDR3 is CASSLLFTSGRGGNEQFF. The CDR3 DNA follows: TGCGCCAGCAGCCTCCTCTTTACTAGCGGGAGGGGGGGCAATGAGCAGTTCTTC.

The genes are TRBV6-5 and TRBJ1-1, with TRBD1 as a possible D gene (6 bases). This CDR3 has 13 residues. V gave up 4 bases and J gave up 10 bases, with 16 bases separating them. The V gene's germline CDR1 is MNHEY and CDR2 SVGAGI. The CDR3, as DNA: TGTGCCAGCAGTTCCGACAGGACGCAAAGAGCTTTCTTT. This encodes CASSSDRTQRAFF.

The chain recombines TRBV2 with TRBJ2-5; TRBD2 agrees at 14 bases. After removal of 6 bases from V and 5 bases from J, the junction contained 8 bases not matched to a gene. This CDR3 is built from 16 residues. The V gene's germline CDR1 is SNHLY and CDR2 FYNNEI. DNA of the CDR3: TGTGCCAGCAGACGAGGGACTAGCGGGAGTTGGGAGACCCAGTACTTC. This sequence encodes CASRRGTSGSWETQYF.

V and J are TRBV15 and TRBJ2-5; 11 positions match TRBD2. The CDR3 is 13 amino acids. Germline loops: CDR1 LNHNV, CDR2 YYDKDF (reference sequence). V gave up 6 bases and J gave up 6 bases; unmatched junction bases: 3. CDR3 sequence: CATRTSGTQTQYF. The CDR3 bases are TGTGCCACCAGGACTAGCGGGACACAGACCCAGTACTTC.

The chain carries TRBV6-1 and TRBJ1-4, with 7 bases aligning to TRBD1. The CDR3 spans 15 residues. CDR1 is MNHNS and CDR2 is SASEGT in the germline V gene. V was clipped by 6 bases and J by 3 bases; unmatched bases: 7. CDR3 nucleotides: TGTGCCAGCAGGGGAGACAGGGTGGCTAATGAAAAACTGTTTTTT. Encoded protein: CASRGDRVANEKLFF.

This clone was seen a single time. The chain uses TRBV15 and TRBJ2-4, with TRBD1 matching over 9 bases. V dropped 0 bases and J dropped 3; count of bases not matched to a gene: 9. This CDR3 spans 18 amino acids. Germline values: CDR1 LNHNV, CDR2 YYDKDF (reference sequence). The CDR3 protein is CATSRDPSTGGLKNIQYF. The CDR3 DNA is TGTGCCACCAGCAGAGATCCCAGTACAGGGGGCCTCAAAAACATTCAGTACTTC.

The chain joins TRBV10-3 to TRBJ1-1; D ambiguous. Germline CDR1 ENHRY, CDR2 SYGVKD. V lost 10 bases and J 0 bases, leaving 12 bases between the germline ends. The CDR3 has 13 amino acids. DNA for the CDR3: TGTGCCACCGGGAACAGCATGAACACTGAAGCTTTCTTT. This translates into CATGNSMNTEAFF.

This rearrangement joins TRBV4-1 to TRBJ1-5; D possibly corresponds to TRBD1 (6 bases). The CDR3 consists of 14 residues. Per the germline V gene, CDR1 is MGHRA and CDR2 is YSYEKL. The germline V and J ends were trimmed by 4 bases and 7 bases, with 14 bases remaining between them. The CDR3 bases are TGCGCCAGCAGCCGAGGGGGGGCAGGGCAGCCCCAGCATTTT. It translates to CASSRGGAGQPQHF.

The rearrangement uses TRBV5-1 and TRBJ2-7, with D tentatively TRBD1 (5 bases). V was clipped by 0 bases and J by 1 base, with 17 bases between them. Looked up from germline, CDR1 is SGHRS and CDR2 is YFSETQ. This CDR3 spans 17 amino acids. This CDR3 is CASSLATQAFFSYEQYF. The CDR3 DNA reads as TGCGCCAGCAGCTTGGCCACACAGGCGTTCTTTTCCTACGAGCAGTACTTC.

This chain links TRBV10-1 with TRBJ2-5; TRBD2 matches at 7 bases. The CDR3 is 14 residues long. The trim removed 0 bases at V and 7 bases at J, leaving 5 bases unmatched. Germline values: CDR1 WNHNN, CDR2 SYGVQD (reference sequence). The CDR3 is CASSESGGSRTQYF. CDR3 nucleotides: TGCGCCAGCAGTGAGTCGGGCGGGAGTCGGACCCAGTACTTC.